This T cell receptor beta chain was observed in a study of shared clonotypes between healthy human individuals. Naive CD8 populations comprised CD45RO-negative cells positively selected for CCR7, excluding terminally differentiated effector memory CD45RA+ cells. Clones were read by immunoSEQ multiplex PCR, and TCRdb kept only the in-frame ones, dropping some. This sample carries roughly 2,000,000 clones, 85% to 95% of them seen once, and the ten largest clones take 1% to 1.5%. Germline V CDR1 and CDR2: SQVTM, ANQGSEA. V lost 6 bases and J lost 2; bases outside the gene matches: 6. CDR3 length: 13 residues.

The sequenced sample consisted of naive CD8+ T cells sorted from blood. This chain joins TRBV29-1 and TRBJ2-7; TRBD1 matches 8 bases. The receptor was isolated from a man aged 18 to 29 in good health. CDR3 residues: CSVRGTGTYEQYF. As DNA, the CDR3 is TGCAGCGTCCGCGGGACAGGTACCTACGAGCAGTACTTC.